The 4 T cell receptor beta chains below all came from one sample that was sequenced in a study of Ad26.COV2.S vaccination and SARS-CoV-2 variants. Indicated treatment: around 19 received Ad26.COV2.S at low or high dose, single or two shots; 5 received placebo; per-sample allocation not given. It was on day 63 after the first vaccine or placebo injection that samples were taken. Generated by immunoSEQ multiplex PCR, the TCRdb table keeps only in-frame clones and is missing some. The data show fewer than 400,000 clones, approximately 91% seen once. The material sequenced was peripheral blood, taken in a trial of Ad26.COV2.S vaccine versus placebo. These TCRs come from a person aged 18-60 years who received the Ad26.COV2.S COVID-19 vaccine or a placebo.

V gene TRBV5-4 combines with J gene TRBJ1-1; unclear D gene. The CDR3 totals 14 residues. V lost 0 bases, J lost 0 bases, and 6 bases lay in between. Germline CDR1 and CDR2: SGHNT and YYREEE (reference sequence). The CDR3 region is CASSLGGLNTEAFF. As DNA, the CDR3 is TGTGCCAGCAGCTTGGGCGGATTGAACACTGAAGCTTTCTTT.

This sequence joins TRBV11-2 and TRBJ1-1; 11 bases fit TRBD1. Germline V gene data show CDR1 as SGHAT and CDR2 as FQNNGV. Trimming took 3 bases from V and 3 from J; bases not matched to a gene: 6. The CDR3 contains 16 residues. CDR3 protein: CASSFGQGAGDTEAFF. CDR3 bases: TGTGCCAGCAGCTTCGGACAGGGGGCTGGGGACACTGAAGCTTTCTTT.

The rearrangement uses TRBV6-5 and TRBJ1-3; 8 nucleotides agree with TRBD1. Germline lookup yields CDR1 MNHEY and CDR2 SVGAGI. The length of the CDR3 is 15 residues. With V trimmed by 6 bases and J by 1 base, 5 bases remained unmatched. The CDR3 reads CASSDRGLSGNTIYF. CDR3 sequence (DNA): TGTGCCAGCAGCGACAGGGGTCTTTCTGGAAACACCATATATTTT.

Concerning this clone itself: This sample includes further DNA sequences coding for the same CDR3. The V call is TRBV2, the J call TRBJ2-7; D not resolved. Germline V gene lookup returns CDR1 SNHLY and CDR2 FYNNEI. The CDR3 totals 11 residues. V shed 7 bases and J shed 2 bases, with 6 bases lying between them. The CDR3 sequence: CASTVTYEQYF. In DNA form, the CDR3 reads TGTGCCAGCACAGTAACCTACGAGCAGTACTTC.